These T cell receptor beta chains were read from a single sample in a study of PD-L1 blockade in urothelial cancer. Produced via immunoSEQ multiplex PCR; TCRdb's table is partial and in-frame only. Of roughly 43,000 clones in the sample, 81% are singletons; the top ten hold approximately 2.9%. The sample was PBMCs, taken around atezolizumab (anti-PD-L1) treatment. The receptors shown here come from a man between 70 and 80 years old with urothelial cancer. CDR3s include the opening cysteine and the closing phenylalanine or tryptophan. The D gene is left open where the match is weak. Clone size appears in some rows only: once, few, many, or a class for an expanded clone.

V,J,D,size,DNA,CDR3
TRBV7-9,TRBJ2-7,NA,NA,TGTGCCAGCAGCTTAGAGGAGGAGGAATACGAGCAGTACTTC,CASSLEEEEYEQYF
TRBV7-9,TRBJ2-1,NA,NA,TGTGCCAGCAGCCATACTAGCACGTCCTACAATGAGCAGTTCTTC,CASSHTSTSYNEQFF
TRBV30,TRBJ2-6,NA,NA,TGTGCCTGCGACTCAATAAACTCTGGGGCCAACGTCCTGACTTTC,CACDSINSGANVLTF
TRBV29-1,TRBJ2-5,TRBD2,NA,TGCAGCGTTGACAAGCGGGAGAGCGGAGAGACCCAGTACTTC,CSVDKRESGETQYF
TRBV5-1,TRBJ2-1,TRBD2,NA,TGCGCCAGCAGCTTGGCGACTAGCGGTAGCTATGAGCAGTTCTTC,CASSLATSGSYEQFF
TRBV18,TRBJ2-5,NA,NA,TGTGCCAGCTCACCTTGGGCCTACCAAGAGACCCAGTACTTC,CASSPWAYQETQYF
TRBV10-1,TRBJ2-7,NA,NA,TGCGCCAGCAGTAAAAGCGGGCCCTACGAGCAGTACTTC,CASSKSGPYEQYF
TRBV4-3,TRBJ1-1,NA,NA,TGCGCCAGCAGCCAAGATAGGGTCAGGGACACTGAAGCTTTCTTT,CASSQDRVRDTEAFF
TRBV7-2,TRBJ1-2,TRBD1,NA,TGTGCCAGCAGCTTAGAGGGGACAGGAGTTAACTATGGCTACACCTTC,CASSLEGTGVNYGYTF
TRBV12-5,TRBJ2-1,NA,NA,TGTGCTAGTGGATCCCTCAACGAGGCTGAGCAGTTCTTC,CASGSLNEAEQFF
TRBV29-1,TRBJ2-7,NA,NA,TGCAGCGTTGGGGGACATTCAAGAACCTACGAGCAGTACTTC,CSVGGHSRTYEQYF
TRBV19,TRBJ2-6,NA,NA,TGTGCCAGTAGTATCAGGCAGGCCAGCTCTGGGGCCAACGTCCTGACTTTC,CASSIRQASSGANVLTF
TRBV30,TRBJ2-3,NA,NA,TGTGCCTGGAGGCCGGGACTGCCTAGCGATACGCAGTATTTT,CAWRPGLPSDTQYF
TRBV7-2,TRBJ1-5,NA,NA,TGTGCCAGCTCATCCAGTCCCAATCAGCCCCAGCATTTT,CASSSSPNQPQHF
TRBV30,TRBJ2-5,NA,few,TGTGCCTGGAGGGACCGGGACTTGGCCCAAGAGACCCAGTACTTC,CAWRDRDLAQETQYF
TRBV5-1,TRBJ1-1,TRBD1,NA,TGCGCCAGCAGCTTGGGACAGGGTCGTACTGAAGCTTTCTTT,CASSLGQGRTEAFF
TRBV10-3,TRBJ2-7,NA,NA,TGTGCCATCAGTGAGTCGGTGGGATATAGGACACTCTCCTACGAGCAGTACTTC,CAISESVGYRTLSYEQYF
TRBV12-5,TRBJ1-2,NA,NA,TGTGCTAGCCATCTCGGGGGAAACTATGGCTACACCTTC,CASHLGGNYGYTF
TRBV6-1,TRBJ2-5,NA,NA,TGTGCCAGCAGACGCGTTGAGGAAGAGACCCAGTACTTC,CASRRVEEETQYF
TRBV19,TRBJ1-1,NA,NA,TGTGCCAGTAGTACCCGGAACACTGAAGCTTTCTTT,CASSTRNTEAFF
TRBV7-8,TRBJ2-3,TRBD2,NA,TGTGCCAGCAGCTTGGCCCTCCGAGGGGTGCGGGAGAGCACAGATACGCAGTATTTT,CASSLALRGVRESTDTQYF
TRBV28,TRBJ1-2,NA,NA,TGTGCCAGCACCCTTTATAGTAACTATGGCTACACCTTC,CASTLYSNYGYTF
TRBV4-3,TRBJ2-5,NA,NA,TGCGCCAGCAGCCAGGTATTGGCCGGGATTAACCAAGAGACCCAGTACTTC,CASSQVLAGINQETQYF
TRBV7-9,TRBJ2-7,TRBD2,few,TGTGCCAGCAGCTTAGAACTAGCGGGAGCAAAAGAGCAGTACTTC,CASSLELAGAKEQYF
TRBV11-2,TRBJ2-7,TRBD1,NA,TGTGCCAGCAGCTTAAGAGGGACAGGGGACGTCGAGCAGTACTTC,CASSLRGTGDVEQYF
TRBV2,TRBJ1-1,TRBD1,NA,TGTGCCAGGAACCGCTTGGACAGGGGCCAGAACACTGAAGCTTTCTTT,CARNRLDRGQNTEAFF